What follows describes a single T cell receptor beta chain. The table came from immunoSEQ multiplex PCR; TCRdb's copy has only in-frame clones and leaves some out. Of 55,000 to 75,000 clones in the sample, approximately 80% were seen once. The sample belongs to a study of blood T cell repertoires in COVID-19. Study in general: Acute-phase and convalescent COVID-19 samples originated in the United States, Italy and Spain.

Germline lookup yields CDR1 LNHDA and CDR2 SQIVND (reference sequence). The CDR3 consists of 13 residues. The V gene lost 11 bases and the J gene lost 2 bases, with 14 bases spanning the gap. This clonotype was sampled from a man older than 75 with active or convalescent COVID-19. The rearrangement joins TRBV19 to TRBJ2-3; D is perhaps TRBD2 (5 bases). Sequencing was performed on peripheral blood. CDR3 sequence reads: CAVTDFYTDTQYF. CDR3 in DNA: TGTGCCGTAACGGACTTCTACACAGATACGCAGTATTTT.